A selection of T cell receptor beta chains follows, all from one sample in a study of patients and donors after allogeneic stem cell transplantation. TCRdb independently ran MiXCR on the RT-PCR reads; one entry per CDR3 protein. The data show around 150,000 distinct CDR3 sequences, around 28% seen once. Material: blood, either unsorted or a sorted T cell fraction (not recorded which). The receptors derive from a human donor who was either an allogeneic HSCT recipient or a stem cell or donor lymphocyte infusion donor (not recorded which). It is not recorded whose cells these are; they may come from a transplant donor. The CDR3 runs from the conserved cysteine through the conserved F or W. The D gene is left open where the match is weak. Not all rows give a size; the values are once, few, many and, for expanded clones, a class.

CDR3 | DNA | V | size | D | J
CSVGHMNTEAFF | TGCAGCGTTGGACACATGAACACTGAAGCTTTCTTT | TRBV29-1 | many | NA | TRBJ1-1
CASSQNGVTEAFF | TGCGCCAGCAGCCAGAATGGGGTCACTGAAGCTTTCTTT | TRBV4-3 | few | NA | TRBJ1-1
CAARQGASYNEQFF | TGTGCCGCCAGACAGGGGGCTTCCTACAATGAGCAGTTCTTC | TRBV28 | NA | TRBD1 | TRBJ2-1
CASETAANYGYTF | TGTGCCAGCGAGACCGCAGCTAACTATGGCTACACCTTC | TRBV6-2/TRBV6-3 | many | NA | TRBJ1-2
CSVASGSTDTQYF | TGCAGCGTTGCGAGCGGGAGCACAGATACGCAGTATTTT | TRBV29-1 | NA | NA | TRBJ2-3
CASSFGVAGTQETQYF | TGTGCCAGCAGCTTCGGGGTAGCGGGGACACAAGAGACCCAGTACTTC | TRBV11-2 | NA | TRBD2 | TRBJ2-5
CASNGQGKLFF | TGCGCCAGCAACGGACAGGGAAAACTGTTTTTT | TRBV4-3 | few | TRBD1 | TRBJ1-4
CASSPWIEQPQHF | TGTGCCAGCAGTCCGTGGATAGAGCAGCCCCAGCATTTT | TRBV28 | NA | NA | TRBJ1-5
CSVETNSNQPQHF | TGCAGCGTTGAAACTAATAGCAATCAGCCCCAGCATTTT | TRBV29-1 | many | NA | TRBJ1-5
CSAPPGGKDTGELFF | TGCAGTGCTCCACCGGGCGGGAAGGACACCGGGGAGCTGTTTTTT | TRBV20-1 | NA | NA | TRBJ2-2
CASNGLAGGIEQFF | TGTGCCAGCAACGGACTAGCGGGAGGGATTGAGCAGTTCTTC | TRBV6-2/TRBV6-3 | NA | TRBD2 | TRBJ2-1
CASSQAGTGGVNTEAFF | TGTGCCAGCAGCCAAGCAGGGACAGGGGGTGTGAACACTGAAGCTTTCTTT | TRBV4-2 | many | TRBD1 | TRBJ1-1
CASSQDPRGHNYGYTF | TGCGCCAGCAGCCAAGATCCCCGGGGCCACAACTATGGCTACACCTTC | TRBV4-1 | NA | NA | TRBJ1-2
CASSLTHRGQGATDTQYF | TGCGCCAGCAGCCTGACCCACAGGGGTCAGGGGGCTACAGATACGCAGTATTTT | TRBV4-3 | NA | TRBD1 | TRBJ2-3
CASSRSGSTDTQYF | TGTGCCAGCAGTCGTAGCGGGAGCACAGATACGCAGTATTTT | TRBV6-6 | few | TRBD2 | TRBJ2-3
CASSSVLPSSYNEQFF | TGTGCCAGCAGCTCAGTCCTCCCCAGCTCCTACAATGAGCAGTTCTTC | TRBV7-9 | NA | NA | TRBJ2-1
CASTLSRGRNEQYF | TGTGCCAGCACATTGTCAAGGGGGCGCAACGAGCAGTACTTC | TRBV6-2/TRBV6-3 | few | TRBD1 | TRBJ2-7
CASSLVIRGRSTGELFF | TGTGCCAGCAGCTTGGTCATTCGGGGGAGAAGCACCGGGGAGCTGTTTTTT | TRBV5-6 | NA | NA | TRBJ2-2
CASSLRASPYNEQFF | TGTGCCAGCAGCTTAAGGGCTAGTCCCTACAATGAGCAGTTCTTC | TRBV7-6 | NA | NA | TRBJ2-1
CASSQGTGTLAKNIQYF | TGCGCCAGCAGCCAAGGGACGGGGACACTAGCCAAAAACATTCAGTACTTC | TRBV4-3 | few | NA | TRBJ2-4
CSVEGTGRTEAFF | TGCAGCGTTGAGGGGACAGGGCGGACTGAAGCTTTCTTT | TRBV29-1 | many | TRBD1 | TRBJ1-1
CATSEGGTGNQPQHF | TGTGCCACCAGTGAGGGTGGGACGGGCAATCAGCCCCAGCATTTT | TRBV24-1 | NA | NA | TRBJ1-5
CASSLALSTDPGDSPLHF | TGCGCCAGCAGCTTGGCCCTATCGACCGACCCTGGAGATTCACCCCTCCACTTT | TRBV5-1 | few | NA | TRBJ1-6
CSVPRTVLSYNEQFF | TGCAGCGTTCCTAGGACGGTTCTCTCCTACAATGAGCAGTTCTTC | TRBV29-1 | NA | NA | TRBJ2-1
CASSLLAGGPGRTQYF | TGTGCCAGCAGCTTACTAGCGGGAGGGCCGGGGAGAACGCAGTATTTT | TRBV5-4 | few | TRBD2 | TRBJ2-3
CAGRSSGNTIYF | TGTGCCGGAAGGAGCTCTGGAAACACCATATATTTT | TRBV10-3 | few | NA | TRBJ1-3
CASSSPGQGKRGELFF | TGTGCCAGCAGTTCCCCGGGACAGGGGAAGCGCGGGGAGCTGTTTTTT | TRBV6-5 | few | TRBD1 | TRBJ2-2
CASSSTGSYNEQFF | TGTGCCAGCAGCTCCACAGGTTCCTACAATGAGCAGTTCTTC | TRBV7-9 | NA | NA | TRBJ2-1
CATSDENTEAFF | TGTGCCACCAGTGATGAGAACACTGAAGCTTTCTTT | TRBV24-1 | few | NA | TRBJ1-1
CASRRSNQPQHF | TGTGCCAGCAGACGCAGCAATCAGCCCCAGCATTTT | TRBV12-3/TRBV12-4 | few | NA | TRBJ1-5
CATSDTGYPEYEQYF | TGTGCCACCAGTGACACAGGGTATCCGGAATACGAGCAGTACTTC | TRBV24-1 | NA | NA | TRBJ2-7
CSARRGQGMSPLHF | TGCAGTGCTAGGAGGGGACAGGGTATGTCACCCCTCCACTTT | TRBV20-1 | many | TRBD1 | TRBJ1-6
CASSLLAGSWDTQYF | TGTGCCAGCAGCTTGTTAGCGGGGTCGTGGGATACGCAGTATTTT | TRBV5-6 | NA | TRBD2 | TRBJ2-3
CSARDLQGSSIQYF | TGCAGTGCTAGAGATCTGCAGGGGAGCTCGATTCAGTACTTC | TRBV20-1 | NA | NA | TRBJ2-4
CASTAGQYSNQPQHF | TGTGCCAGCACTGCGGGACAGTATAGCAATCAGCCCCAGCATTTT | TRBV6-2/TRBV6-3 | NA | TRBD1 | TRBJ1-5
CASSLRKTKNIQYF | TGTGCCAGCAGCTTAAGGAAAACCAAAAACATTCAGTACTTC | TRBV7-8 | NA | NA | TRBJ2-4
CDPRGGREQYF | TGTGACCCCAGGGGTGGAAGGGAGCAGTACTTC | TRBV9 | NA | NA | TRBJ2-7
CSVGRREGDTQYF | TGCAGCGTGGGCCGGCGGGAAGGGGATACGCAGTATTTT | TRBV29-1 | NA | NA | TRBJ2-3
CAWTKSSYNSPLHF | TGTGCCTGGACGAAGAGCTCCTATAATTCACCCCTCCACTTT | TRBV30 | many | NA | TRBJ1-6
CASSQDPSGRAGETQYF | TGCGCCAGCAGCCAAGATCCCAGCGGGAGGGCCGGGGAGACCCAGTACTTC | TRBV4-3 | NA | TRBD2 | TRBJ2-5
CASSESLQGEAFF | TGCGCCAGCAGTGAGTCGCTACAGGGTGAAGCTTTCTTT | TRBV10-2 | few | NA | TRBJ1-1
CASSWRGEGLVNEQFF | TGTGCCAGCAGCTGGAGGGGGGAGGGCCTAGTCAATGAGCAGTTCTTC | TRBV6-5 | few | NA | TRBJ2-1
CASAGTRGTYEQYF | TGTGCCAGCGCCGGGACTAGAGGAACCTACGAGCAGTACTTC | TRBV25-1 | NA | TRBD2 | TRBJ2-7
CASSGGAVKETQYF | TGCGCCAGCAGCGGAGGGGCAGTTAAAGAGACCCAGTACTTC | TRBV5-1 | NA | NA | TRBJ2-5
CASSRDRPTNEKLFF | TGCGCCAGCAGCCGGGACCGTCCAACTAATGAAAAACTGTTTTTT | TRBV5-1 | few | NA | TRBJ1-4
CASSYRGWTTGELFF | TGTGCCAGCAGTTACCGTGGATGGACCACCGGGGAGCTGTTTTTT | TRBV6-2/TRBV6-3 | NA | NA | TRBJ2-2
CSVGQSYEQYF | TGCAGCGTTGGACAGTCCTACGAGCAGTACTTC | TRBV29-1 | NA | NA | TRBJ2-7
CASSLAGVGQFF | TGCGCCAGCAGCTTGGCGGGTGTCGGGCAGTTCTTC | TRBV5-1 | NA | NA | TRBJ2-1
CASSNQGGGAQYF | TGTGCCAGCAGTAACCAGGGAGGGGGCGCGCAGTATTTT | TRBV6-5 | once | NA | TRBJ2-3
CASSSPSGGNYGYTF | TGTGCCAGCAGTTCACCCTCAGGGGGCAACTATGGCTACACCTTC | TRBV27 | few | TRBD1 | TRBJ1-2
CASRDGPTSSYEQYF | TGCGCCAGCAGAGACGGACCGACCAGCTCCTACGAGCAGTACTTC | TRBV5-1 | few | NA | TRBJ2-7
CASSFETSGYNEQFF | TGTGCCAGCAGTTTTGAGACTAGCGGCTACAATGAGCAGTTCTTC | TRBV12-3/TRBV12-4 | NA | TRBD2 | TRBJ2-1
CASTRAGGHYIFYGYTF | TGTGCCAGCACCCGAGCAGGGGGACACTACATTTTCTATGGCTACACCTTC | TRBV21-1 | NA | NA | TRBJ1-2